This TCR beta chain was found in a study of blood T cell repertoires in COVID-19. This CDR3 has 16 amino acids. Germline CDR1 reads SGHRS; CDR2 reads YFSETQ. The ends lost 0 bases at V and 10 bases at J; junction bases unmatched: 8. In the original analysis: By means of reference gene primer amplification, nucleated cell counts were estimated. Using immunoSEQ multiplex PCR, the repertoire was profiled, and TCRdb retains in-frame clones only, with some absent. That table furnishes V, J and clone size, whereas the DNA furnished D and trimming. The sample lists 150,000 to 200,000 clones; roughly 79% were seen once. This clone was counted once. Followed over time, Seattle patients had been enrolled while infection was active.

This clonotype was obtained from a woman older than 75 with COVID-19, enrolled during active disease. The material sequenced was peripheral blood. The J gene is TRBJ1-6, the V gene TRBV5-1; 9 nucleotides agree with TRBD1. The CDR3 DNA reads as TGCGCCAGCAGCTTGGAGGGACAGGGATTGGAGTCACCCCTCCACTTT. This sequence encodes CASSLEGQGLESPLHF.